The table lists the clone carrying this TCR beta chain with a few counts. What it recognizes is unknown. Germline V gives CDR1 KGHSH, CDR2 LQKENI. The J segment lost 3 bases and the V segment lost 5 bases, leaving 10 bases of the junction unmatched. The CDR3 has 18 residues. TCR cDNA, made by 5'RACE template switching, carried an added universal primer site and UMIs. MiXCR was run by TCRdb on the 5' RACE reads, yielding one entry per CDR3 protein. The sample has nearly 350,000 distinct CDR3 sequences, roughly 8.3% seen once; the top ten hold approximately 15%. These data come from a study of T cells after yellow fever vaccination. Study-wide background: The SMART-Seq v4 Ultra Low Input method served to prepare the low-cell-number fractions. Study observations and caveats: Most clones from primary vaccination were detected again post-booster (roughly 96% CD4, 88% CD8).

This chain links TRBV18 with TRBJ2-2; TRBD2 matches at 12 bases. The material sequenced was PBMCs, taken roughly 46 days after the first yellow fever vaccination. The TCR comes from a man aged 18 to 30 who received the YFV17D yellow fever vaccine. Here the CDR3 DNA reads TGTGCCAGCTCAACACGTCTAGCGGGGGGGCCTGACACCGGGGAGCTGTTTTTT. Its protein product is CASSTRLAGGPDTGELFF.